This T cell receptor (beta chain) was profiled in a study of T cells in Graves' hyperthyroidism and ophthalmopathy. General study results and limits: Model predictions of ophthalmopathy came a median around 6.5 months before onset. In blood, most of the thyroid clonotypes expanded above 0.001 were also present.

This CDR3 contains 13 residues. Germline assignment: CDR1 SQVTM and CDR2 ANQGSEA. The germline V and J ends were trimmed by 6 bases and 5 bases, with 16 bases remaining between them. RNA transcripts were the template for amplifying TCR beta CDR3 regions. During a first-round RT-PCR of the TCR CDR3, the HTBI primer set was used. TCRdb itself ran the multiplex PCR reads through MiXCR, one entry per CDR3 protein. Altogether roughly 250,000 distinct CDR3 sequences are present, 22% being singletons, with the ten largest covering 50% to 75%. For this clonotype: What it binds is unknown.

Uncontrolled infection, other autoimmune disease, pregnancy and lactation each barred patients from inclusion. For the diagnoses, clinical symptoms, serum thyroxine and TRAb, thyroid ultrasound and orbital computed tomography were used. V is TRBV29-1 and J is TRBJ1-2; possibly TRBD1 for D (6 bases). This receptor was obtained from a young man with Graves' ophthalmopathy. Sequencing was done on a sample of blood. The CDR3 reads CSVLQGFEYGYTF. In nucleotides, the CDR3 is TGCAGCGTCTTACAGGGATTTGAGTATGGCTACACCTTC.